A single sample gave rise to the 20 T cell receptor beta chains below, sequenced in a study of beta chain features in type 1 diabetes. Findings of the study overall: Moderate but significant shortening of TCRB CDR3s was recorded in all four CD4+ subsets from Type 1 diabetes patients.

Reverse transcribing all isolated RNA meant expressed TCRB transcripts were sequenced. TCRdb's copy holds only in-frame clones and misses some; the assay was immunoSEQ multiplex PCR. The sample contains about 28,000 clones, 65% of which appear only once. No antigen is known for these receptors. Sequences were obtained from Tregs from blood. The receptors originated from a woman in her 30s with type 1 diabetes.

The chain is built from TRBV5-1 and TRBJ2-3; 13 nucleotides align to TRBD2. The V segment lost 4 bases and the J segment 2 bases; nucleotides outside the gene matches: 7. Germline CDR1 SGHRS, CDR2 YFSETQ. The length of the CDR3 is 17 residues. The CDR3 nucleotides read TGCGCCAGCAGCGCACGGACTAGCGGGAGATACACAGATACGCAGTATTTT. Residues: CASSARTSGRYTDTQYF.

This clone was observed a few times. The chain carries TRBV18 and TRBJ2-3; tentative D call: TRBD2 (5 bases). This CDR3 region has 16 residues. Between the trimmed V and J ends, which lost 3 bases and 2 bases, there was a span of 15 bases. Germline V gene lookup returns CDR1 KGHSH and CDR2 LQKENI. DNA of the CDR3: TGTGCCAGCTCACCTCTACTAGGCCCCACCACAGATACGCAGTATTTT. Protein sequence: CASSPLLGPTTDTQYF. The full variable domain, its missing parts supplied by reference TRBV18 and TRBJ2-3, is NAGVMQNPRHLVRRRGQEARLRCSPMKGHSHVYWYRQLPEEGLKFMVYLQKENIIDESGMPKERFSAEFPKEGPSILRIQQVVRGDSAAYFCASSPLLGPTTDTQYFGPGTRLTVL.

This chain uses TRBV5-1 with TRBJ1-2; TRBD1 matches 8 bases. CDR3 length: 15 amino acids. The trim removed 4 bases at V and 8 bases at J, leaving 13 bases unmatched. Germline assignment: CDR1 SGHRS and CDR2 YFSETQ. CDR3 nucleotides: TGCGCCAGCAGCCGGGGACAGGATGCCAGTGAGGGCTACACCTTC. It yields the protein CASSRGQDASEGYTF.

The sample holds a few counts of this clone. The rearrangement links TRBV10-3 to TRBJ2-3, with 7 bases aligning to TRBD2. Germline-derived CDR1 and CDR2 are ENHRY and SYGVKD. The V gene end was trimmed by 2 bases and the J gene end by 3 bases; junction bases not matched to a gene: 2. This CDR3 is built from 14 residues. CDR3 in amino acids: CAISEPGRTDTQYF. CDR3 nucleotide sequence: TGTGCCATCAGTGAGCCCGGGAGGACAGATACGCAGTATTTT.

CDR3 loop: CASSFRDRTEAFF. The CDR3 coding sequence is TGTGCCAGCAGTTTTCGGGACAGAACTGAAGCTTTCTTT. The chain carries TRBV6-6 and TRBJ1-1, with 7 bases aligning to TRBD1. V dropped 4 bases and J dropped 5; count of bases not matched to a gene: 4. CDR1 and CDR2 (germline): MNHNY, SVGAGI (reference sequence). The CDR3 is 13 residues long.

The chain links TRBV5-1 to TRBJ2-7; TRBD2 agrees at 8 bases. V gave up 4 bases and J gave up 5 bases; unmatched junction bases: 8. In germline, CDR1 is SGHRS, CDR2 YFSETQ. The CDR3 loop spans 14 amino acids. The CDR3 DNA follows: TGCGCCAGCAGCGAACGGGAGGGCCAGAACGAGCAGTACTTC. Encoded protein: CASSEREGQNEQYF.

J is TRBJ2-3 and V is TRBV6-1; no clear D gene. Germline CDR1 and CDR2: MNHNS and SASEGT. V shed 8 bases and J shed 5 bases, with 8 bases lying between them. The CDR3 sequence is 11 residues long. The CDR3 sequence: CASENGDTQYF. CDR3 nucleotide sequence: TGTGCCAGCGAGAACGGAGATACGCAGTATTTT.

The rearrangement uses TRBV5-1 and TRBJ2-1; D unresolved. The CDR3 is made up of 12 amino acids. V was clipped by 0 bases and J by 9 bases, with 7 bases between them. Germline loops: CDR1 SGHRS, CDR2 YFSETQ. This chain's CDR3 is CASSLGGTEQFF. In DNA, the CDR3 is TGCGCCAGCAGCTTGGGCGGCACTGAGCAGTTCTTC.

This clone is a singleton in its sample. This chain connects TRBV30 to TRBJ1-4, with D possibly TRBD1 on 6 matching bases. The germline CDR1 and CDR2 sequences are GTSNPN and SVGIG (reference sequence). V was clipped by 3 bases and J by 8 bases, with 16 bases between them. The CDR3 runs to 14 residues. CDR3 coding DNA: TGTGCCTGGAGGGAAGACAGGACGAGGGAAAAACTGTTTTTT. Translated, it gives CAWREDRTREKLFF.

This chain uses TRBV28 with TRBJ1-2; D unclear. The CDR3 contains 14 residues. Trimming cost V 3 bases and J 5 bases, with 13 bases left between them. The germline V gene encodes CDR1 MDHEN and CDR2 SYDVKM. The chain's CDR3 is CASSFSGNLYGYTF. The DNA of the CDR3 is TGTGCCAGCAGTTTCTCCGGGAACCTGTATGGCTACACCTTC.

In this sample, this clone turned up once. The chain uses TRBV10-3 and TRBJ2-2; TRBD1 matches 10 bases. Trimming cost V 6 bases and J 5 bases; bases outside gene matches: 18. The germline CDR1 and CDR2 sequences are ENHRY and SYGVKD. This CDR3 region has 19 residues. CDR3 DNA sequence: TGTGCCATCAGCCAGATTCCGGGACAGGGGACCAAAATAACCGGGGAGCTGTTTTTT. Translation: CAISQIPGQGTKITGELFF.

The chain links TRBV6-1 to TRBJ2-7, with D possibly matching TRBD1 (6 bases). The CDR3 contains 13 residues. Germline V gene sequence: CDR1 MNHNS, CDR2 SASEGT. V dropped 7 bases and J dropped 9 bases, with 19 bases sitting between them. The CDR3 sequence: CASKSQGITRQYF. DNA of the CDR3: TGTGCCAGCAAATCCCAGGGGATCACCCGGCAGTACTTC.

The V gene is TRBV30, the J gene TRBJ2-7; the match to TRBD2 covers 13 bases. Germline loops: CDR1 GTSNPN, CDR2 SVGIG (reference sequence). The length of the CDR3 is 15 residues. With V trimmed by 2 bases and J by 5 bases, 6 bases remained unmatched. CDR3 sequence (DNA): TGTGCCTGGAGTTGGGGCGGGACTAGCGGGAACGAGCAGTACTTC. Encoded protein: CAWSWGGTSGNEQYF.

This clone was counted a few times. The rearrangement joins TRBV6-1 to TRBJ2-1; 8 bases are a match to TRBD1. Per the germline V gene, CDR1 is MNHNS and CDR2 is SASEGT. This CDR3 has 12 residues. V gave up 5 bases and J gave up 10 bases; unmatched junction bases: 4. The chain's CDR3 is CASSRTGMEQFF. Written as DNA, the CDR3 is TGTGCCAGCAGTCGGACAGGGATGGAGCAGTTCTTC.

The chain is built from TRBV6-7 and TRBJ2-5; 8 bases are shared with TRBD1. TRBV6-7 carries the ORF label, with uncertain function. Trimming at V came to 6 bases and at J to 0 bases, leaving 3 bases not matched to a gene. CDR3 length equals 14 residues. The CDR3, as DNA: TGTGCCAGCAGGGGACAGGCAAACCAAGAGACCCAGTACTTC. This translates into CASRGQANQETQYF.

The table lists this clone with a few counts. The gene calls are TRBV5-1 and TRBJ2-7; tentatively, D is TRBD1 (6 bases). Between the trimmed V and J ends, which lost 3 bases and 0 bases, there was a span of 10 bases. This CDR3 spans 14 amino acids. Germline V gene lookup returns CDR1 SGHRS and CDR2 YFSETQ. CDR3 sequence: CASSSGQSSYEQYF. The DNA for the CDR3 is TGCGCCAGCAGCTCCGGACAGAGCTCCTACGAGCAGTACTTC.

The rearrangement joins TRBV25-1 to TRBJ2-5; 10 nucleotides match TRBD2. The ends lost 1 base at V and 4 bases at J; junction bases unmatched: 6. This CDR3 contains 16 residues. The germline V gene encodes CDR1 MGHDK and CDR2 SYGVNS. The CDR3 sequence: CASSEFRAGGGETQYF. CDR3 coding DNA: TGTGCCAGCAGTGAATTTAGAGCGGGAGGGGGAGAGACCCAGTACTTC.

This chain uses TRBV19 with TRBJ2-4, with 8 bases that match TRBD2. The trim removed 7 bases at V and 7 bases at J, leaving 3 bases unmatched. The CDR3 is 12 residues long. Germline CDR1 is LNHDA and CDR2 is SQIVND (reference sequence). CDR3 region: CASTGGGNIQYF. The CDR3 bases are TGTGCCAGTACCGGCGGGGGGAACATTCAGTACTTC. Full variable domain (remainder filled in from reference TRBV19 and TRBJ2-4): DGGITQSPKYLFRKEGQNVTLSCEQNLNHDAMYWYRQDPGQGLRLIYYSQIVNDFQKGDIAEGYSVSREKKESFPLTVTSAQKNPTAFYLCASTGGGNIQYFGAGTRLSVL.

This sequence joins TRBV6-1 and TRBJ2-3; 9 bases map to TRBD1. The germline V gene encodes CDR1 MNHNS and CDR2 SASEGT. This CDR3 is 16 amino acids long. Losses at the gene ends were 4 bases for V and 3 bases for J; bases not matched to a gene: 8. CDR3 sequence: CASSAHTGGATDTQYF. DNA for the CDR3: TGTGCCAGCAGTGCCCACACAGGGGGCGCTACAGATACGCAGTATTTT.

This clone came up once. The V gene is TRBV6-6, the J gene TRBJ2-1; the match to TRBD1 covers 7 bases. With V trimmed by 6 bases and J by 0 bases, 5 bases remained unmatched. Germline V CDR1 and CDR2: MNHNY, SVGAGI (reference sequence). The CDR3 extends over 15 amino acids. This CDR3 reads CASSKGQTSYNEQFF. In DNA, the CDR3 is TGTGCCAGCAGCAAGGGACAGACCTCCTACAATGAGCAGTTCTTC.